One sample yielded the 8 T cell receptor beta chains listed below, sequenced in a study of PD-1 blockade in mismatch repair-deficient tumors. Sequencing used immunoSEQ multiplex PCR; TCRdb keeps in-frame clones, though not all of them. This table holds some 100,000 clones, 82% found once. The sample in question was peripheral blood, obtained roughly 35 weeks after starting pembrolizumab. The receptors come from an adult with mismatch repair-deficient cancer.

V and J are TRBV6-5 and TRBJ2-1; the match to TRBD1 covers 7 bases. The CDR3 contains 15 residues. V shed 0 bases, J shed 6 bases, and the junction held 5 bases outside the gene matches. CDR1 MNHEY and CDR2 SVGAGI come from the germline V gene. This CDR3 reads CASSYSLSGGNEQFF. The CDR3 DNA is TGTGCCAGCAGTTACTCGCTTTCAGGGGGCAATGAGCAGTTCTTC.

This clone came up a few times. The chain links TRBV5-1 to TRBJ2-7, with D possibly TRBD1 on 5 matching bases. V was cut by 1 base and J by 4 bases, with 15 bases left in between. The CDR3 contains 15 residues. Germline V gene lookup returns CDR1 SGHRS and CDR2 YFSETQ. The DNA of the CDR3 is TGCGCCAGCAGCTTGTCGTGGACACCCCCTTACGAGCAGTACTTC. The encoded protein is CASSLSWTPPYEQYF. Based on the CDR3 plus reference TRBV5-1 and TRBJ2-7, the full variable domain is KAGVTQTPRYLIKTRGQQVTLSCSPISGHRSVSWYQQTPGQGLQFLFEYFSETQRNKGNFPGRFSGRQFSNSRSEMNVSTLELGDSALYLCASSLSWTPPYEQYFGPGTRLTVT.

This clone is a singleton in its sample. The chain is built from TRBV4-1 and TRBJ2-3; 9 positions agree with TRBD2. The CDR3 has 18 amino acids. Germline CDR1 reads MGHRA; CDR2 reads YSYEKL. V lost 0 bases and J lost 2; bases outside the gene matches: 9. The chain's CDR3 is CASSQDTRLAGPTDTQYF. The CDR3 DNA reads TGCGCCAGCAGCCAAGATACTAGGCTAGCGGGACCCACAGATACGCAGTATTTT.

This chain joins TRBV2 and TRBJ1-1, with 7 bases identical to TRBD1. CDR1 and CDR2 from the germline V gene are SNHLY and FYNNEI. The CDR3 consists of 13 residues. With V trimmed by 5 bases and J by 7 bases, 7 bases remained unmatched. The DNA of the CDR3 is TGTGCCAGCAGTCGAACAGGGGAGGGTGAAGCTTTCTTT. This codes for CASSRTGEGEAFF.

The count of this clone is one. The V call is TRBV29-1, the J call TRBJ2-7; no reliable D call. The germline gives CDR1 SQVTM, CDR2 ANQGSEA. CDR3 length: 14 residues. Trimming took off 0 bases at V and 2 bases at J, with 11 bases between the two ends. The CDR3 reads CSVEEGSRAYEQYF. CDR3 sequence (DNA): TGCAGCGTTGAAGAAGGGTCCCGTGCCTACGAGCAGTACTTC.

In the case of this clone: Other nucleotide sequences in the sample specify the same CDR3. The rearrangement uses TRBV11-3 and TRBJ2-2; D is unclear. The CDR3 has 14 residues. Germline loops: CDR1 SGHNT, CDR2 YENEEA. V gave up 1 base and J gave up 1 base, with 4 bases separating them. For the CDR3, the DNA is TGTGCCAGCAGCTTAGGGAGGAACACCGGGGAGCTGTTTTTT. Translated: CASSLGRNTGELFF.

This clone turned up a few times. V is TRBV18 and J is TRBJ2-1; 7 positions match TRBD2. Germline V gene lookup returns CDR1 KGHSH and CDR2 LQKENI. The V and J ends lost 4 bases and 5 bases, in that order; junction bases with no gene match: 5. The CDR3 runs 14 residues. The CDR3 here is CASSRAGVNNEQFF. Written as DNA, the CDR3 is TGTGCCAGCTCACGTGCGGGAGTCAACAATGAGCAGTTCTTC.

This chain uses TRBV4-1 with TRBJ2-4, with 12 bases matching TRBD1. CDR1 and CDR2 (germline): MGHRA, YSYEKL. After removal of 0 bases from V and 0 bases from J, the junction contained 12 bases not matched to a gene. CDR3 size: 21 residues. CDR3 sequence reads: CASSQDPAGTGGATAKNIQYF. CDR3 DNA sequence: TGCGCCAGCAGCCAAGATCCCGCAGGGACAGGGGGCGCGACAGCCAAAAACATTCAGTACTTC.